This T cell receptor beta chain was sequenced in a study of T-cell reconstitution after alpha-beta-depleted transplantation in children. General observations from the study: The study traced high day-60 TCRbeta diversity in some patients to surviving recipient T cells and thymic progenitors. Alpha-beta T cells about two months after transplant reportedly derived from several hundred expanded graft clones. A year post-transplant, T-cell counts and diversity derived mostly from newly produced T cells.

Unique molecular identifiers tagged the TCRbeta library. TCRdb fed the PCR reads into MiXCR, producing one record per CDR3 protein. The sample yields fewer than 250,000 distinct CDR3 sequences, around a sixth seen once. The CDR3 has 13 residues. CDR1 and CDR2 from the germline V gene are SGHRS and YFSETQ. Deletions cut 3 bases from V and 6 bases from J, with 13 bases between. This clonotype was seen more than once but under ten times. Antigen specificity is unknown. Here the sequenced sample was PBMCs, mostly from graft donor cells, taken 360 days after TCRalphabeta/CD19-depleted stem cell transplant. The chain employs TRBV5-1 and TRBJ2-7, with D perhaps assigned TRBD1 or TRBD2 (5 bases each). This receptor was identified in a male patient between 2 and 10 years old who had a stem cell transplant for acute lymphoblastic leukemia, so the T cells may come from the graft donor. The CDR3 is CASSSQGEGEQYF. The DNA for the CDR3 is TGCGCCAGCAGCTCCCAGGGAGAGGGCGAGCAGTACTTC. Combining the CDR3 with reference TRBV5-1 and TRBJ2-7 gives the whole variable domain KAGVTQTPRYLIKTRGQQVTLSCSPISGHRSVSWYQQTPGQGLQFLFEYFSETQRNKGNFPGRFSGRQFSNSRSEMNVSTLELGDSALYLCASSSQGEGEQYFGPGTRLTVT.